This T cell receptor (beta chain) was identified in a study of T-cell memory formation after mild COVID-19. Study at large: Largely, the TCR clusters proved donor specific.

Whole-study results and caveats: Whether day 37 second-wave clones are SARS-CoV-2-specific was not confirmed. CM and EM subsets held most contracting CD4+ clones; EMRA held CD8+ ones. Pre-infection memory held some responding clones, suggesting pre-existing cross-reactive T cells responded.

The germline CDR1 and CDR2 sequences are MGHDK and SYGVNS. This CDR3 comprises 13 residues. Trimming shortened V by 2 bases and J by 8 bases, and 12 bases separated the two germline ends. This clonotype was detected only a few times. Antigen: not known. TCRdb recomputed calls from the 5' RACE reads with MiXCR, one row per CDR3 protein. The data show some 600,000 distinct CDR3 sequences, with roughly 17% seen just once and 8.1% held by the top ten. The V gene is TRBV25-1, the J gene TRBJ1-2; a weak D match, TRBD1 (6 bases). Sequenced material: PBMCs or a T cell subset sorted from them (not recorded which). The TCR was taken from an adult woman who had mild COVID-19 (a few samples of this study predate the infection). Cell type and time point are not known. The CDR3 DNA sequence: TGTGCCAGCAGTGAAGGGGGGCGCGGAGGCTACACCTTC. Translation gives CASSEGGRGGYTF.